The entry below gives a single T cell receptor beta chain sequence along with its context. Other nucleotide sequences in the sample specify the same CDR3. The data derive from a study of control samples from healthy donors and cancer patients. The protocol was immunoSEQ multiplex PCR, while the TCRdb copy is restricted to in-frame clones and leaves out a portion. In the table there are roughly 170,000 clones, 90% to 95% of which are singletons. The sequencing input was blood. The TCR was taken from a woman aged 18-35 years in good health.

The CDR3 sequence is CASSSGYGYTF. The CDR3 nucleotides read TGTGCCAGTAGTAGCGGCTATGGCTACACCTTC. J is TRBJ1-2 and V is TRBV19; no clear D. The CDR3 is made up of 11 amino acids. V was clipped by 4 bases and J by 4 bases, with 4 bases between them. Germline CDR1 LNHDA, CDR2 SQIVND (reference sequence).